A selection of T cell receptor beta chains follows, all from one sample in a study of CD8 T cells in ankylosing spondylitis. TCRdb reprocessed the 5' RACE reads with MiXCR, giving one entry per CDR3 protein. The sample records approximately 180,000 distinct CDR3 sequences, roughly 20% being singletons. Material for sequencing was blood, either unsorted or a sorted T cell fraction (not recorded which). The receptor source for this set is a male donor aged 10-29 years with ankylosing spondylitis or in good health (not recorded which). CDR3s include the opening cysteine and the closing phenylalanine or tryptophan. D genes are given only for firm matches.

V gene: TRBV7-9
D gene: TRBD1
CDR3 length: 16
CDR3 protein: CASRLRQGIWTGELFF

V gene: TRBV29-1
D gene: NA
CDR3 length: 12
CDR3 protein: CSVRGGYNEQFF

V gene: TRBV27
D gene: NA
CDR3 length: 13
CDR3 protein: CASSLTVNYGYTF

V gene: TRBV5-1
D gene: NA
CDR3 length: 16
CDR3 protein: CASSLKGTTSNYGYTF

V gene: TRBV6-1
D gene: TRBD1
CDR3 length: 17
CDR3 protein: CASSGGQGVLAKNIQYF

V gene: TRBV19
D gene: TRBD2
CDR3 length: 14
CDR3 protein: CASSIGTSYGELFF

V gene: TRBV10-1
D gene: NA
CDR3 length: 13
CDR3 protein: CASSEETTVTQYF

V gene: TRBV29-1
D gene: NA
CDR3 length: 16
CDR3 protein: CSVKLQGRTLTGELFF

V gene: TRBV10-3
D gene: TRBD2
CDR3 length: 14
CDR3 protein: CAIRGTSGADTQYF

V gene: TRBV7-9
D gene: NA
CDR3 length: 12
CDR3 protein: CASSLRLGELFF

V gene: TRBV2
D gene: NA
CDR3 length: 10
CDR3 protein: CATGDYGYTF

V gene: TRBV25-1
D gene: TRBD2
CDR3 length: 14
CDR3 protein: CATLAGGVTGELFF

V gene: TRBV7-2
D gene: NA
CDR3 length: 16
CDR3 protein: CASSLGPGLSTDTQYF

V gene: TRBV13
D gene: NA
CDR3 length: 16
CDR3 protein: CASSSTVERRQYEQYF

V gene: TRBV11-2
D gene: NA
CDR3 length: 18
CDR3 protein: CASSSHRGWEGPYNEQFF

V gene: TRBV20-1
D gene: NA
CDR3 length: 15
CDR3 protein: CSARDQASWGDTQYF

V gene: TRBV28
D gene: TRBD1
CDR3 length: 13
CDR3 protein: CASSTPDRVALHF

V gene: TRBV7-3
D gene: NA
CDR3 length: 15
CDR3 protein: CASSLRPYSTDTQYF

V gene: TRBV5-1
D gene: NA
CDR3 length: 13
CDR3 protein: CASSIGEFYEQYF

V gene: TRBV7-6
D gene: NA
CDR3 length: 14
CDR3 protein: CASSLPERGEEQFF

V gene: TRBV29-1
D gene: TRBD2
CDR3 length: 15
CDR3 protein: CSVDVAGGIRETQYF

V gene: TRBV12-3/TRBV12-4
D gene: TRBD2
CDR3 length: 14
CDR3 protein: CASALDLRGNEQFF

V gene: TRBV6-5
D gene: NA
CDR3 length: 14
CDR3 protein: CASRGAPSFYEQYF

V gene: TRBV6-2/TRBV6-3
D gene: TRBD2
CDR3 length: 15
CDR3 protein: CASSADGLAGAEQYF

V gene: TRBV4-1
D gene: NA
CDR3 length: 15
CDR3 protein: CASSQLGGTPYEQYF

V gene: TRBV5-1
D gene: NA
CDR3 length: 16
CDR3 protein: CASSLSLGAGYNEQFF

V gene: TRBV28
D gene: NA
CDR3 length: 11
CDR3 protein: CASRAKYEQYF

V gene: TRBV19
D gene: TRBD2
CDR3 length: 19
CDR3 protein: CATLSTGLAGGAVKNIQYF

V gene: TRBV29-1
D gene: NA
CDR3 length: 11
CDR3 protein: CSVRQSYEQYF

V gene: TRBV10-3
D gene: NA
CDR3 length: 15
CDR3 protein: CAITKGTLGNTEAFF

V gene: TRBV27
D gene: NA
CDR3 length: 15
CDR3 protein: CASTPGLGIKYEQFF

V gene: TRBV1
D gene: NA
CDR3 length: 10
CDR3 protein: CTPGHTEAFF

V gene: TRBV25-1
D gene: TRBD2
CDR3 length: 15
CDR3 protein: CASGSSGRGENIQYF

V gene: TRBV4-1
D gene: NA
CDR3 length: 15
CDR3 protein: CASSQVSLGADTQYF

V gene: TRBV4-1
D gene: NA
CDR3 length: 14
CDR3 protein: CASSQGGIDEKLFF

V gene: TRBV5-1
D gene: NA
CDR3 length: 13
CDR3 protein: CASSRTSEETQYF

V gene: TRBV2
D gene: NA
CDR3 length: 11
CDR3 protein: CASTFTGELFF

V gene: TRBV12-3/TRBV12-4
D gene: TRBD1
CDR3 length: 15
CDR3 protein: CASSLGQGSTGELFF

V gene: TRBV19
D gene: TRBD2
CDR3 length: 16
CDR3 protein: CASSGLPGGNTGELFF

V gene: TRBV27
D gene: TRBD2
CDR3 length: 16
CDR3 protein: CASSHYLAGEYNEQFF

V gene: TRBV6-6
D gene: NA
CDR3 length: 9
CDR3 protein: CASGETQYF

V gene: TRBV11-2
D gene: TRBD2
CDR3 length: 19
CDR3 protein: CASSSSRLALFSGANVLTF

V gene: TRBV29-1
D gene: NA
CDR3 length: 13
CDR3 protein: CSVEDTNTGELFF

V gene: TRBV29-1
D gene: NA
CDR3 length: 13
CDR3 protein: CSVVVGNNEKLFF